The T cell receptor beta chain described here comes from a study of blood T cell repertoires in COVID-19. Per the study methods: The authors estimated nucleated cell counts from reference gene primer amplification. Produced via immunoSEQ multiplex PCR; TCRdb's table is partial and in-frame only. V and J calls and clone size are copied from that table; D and trimming were computed from the DNA. The repertoire holds about 530,000 clones, with around nine tenths as singletons. Seattle enrolled patients during active infection and tracked them longitudinally. The CDR3 has 14 residues. Losses at the gene ends were 6 bases for V and 1 base for J; bases not matched to a gene: 6. Germline V gene lookup returns CDR1 MDHEN and CDR2 SYDVKM.

Sequenced sample: peripheral blood. The receptor's source is a woman aged 50 to 65 with COVID-19, enrolled during active disease. The chain employs TRBV28 and TRBJ2-7; 7 nucleotides agree with TRBD1. The CDR3 sequence: CASRPGGGSYEQYF. CDR3 sequence (DNA): TGTGCCAGCAGGCCAGGGGGTGGTTCCTACGAGCAGTACTTC.